This T cell receptor beta chain comes out of a study of T cells after posttransplantation cyclophosphamide. Produced via immunoSEQ multiplex PCR; TCRdb's table is partial and in-frame only. The table has 15,000 to 19,000 clones, approximately 84% seen once. Sampled 1 year posttransplant, controls received myeloablative marrow transplants, methotrexate and a calcineurin inhibitor. The TCR originated in a male patient under 35 who received an allogeneic stem cell transplant from a related donor, was CMV-positive, and had no GVHD. Some of these T cells may belong to the graft donor. The sequenced sample was PBMCs, obtained 371 days after allogeneic stem cell transplant with calcineurin inhibitor and methotrexate.

The DNA for the CDR3 is TGTGCCACCAGCAGGATCCCAGGGAAGGACGAGCAGTACTTC. Translated, it gives CATSRIPGKDEQYF. This chain joins TRBV15 and TRBJ2-7, with D maybe TRBD1 (5 bases). The CDR3 spans 14 residues. V was clipped by 3 bases and J by 5 bases, with 14 bases between them. Germline-derived CDR1 and CDR2 are LNHNV and YYDKDF (reference sequence).